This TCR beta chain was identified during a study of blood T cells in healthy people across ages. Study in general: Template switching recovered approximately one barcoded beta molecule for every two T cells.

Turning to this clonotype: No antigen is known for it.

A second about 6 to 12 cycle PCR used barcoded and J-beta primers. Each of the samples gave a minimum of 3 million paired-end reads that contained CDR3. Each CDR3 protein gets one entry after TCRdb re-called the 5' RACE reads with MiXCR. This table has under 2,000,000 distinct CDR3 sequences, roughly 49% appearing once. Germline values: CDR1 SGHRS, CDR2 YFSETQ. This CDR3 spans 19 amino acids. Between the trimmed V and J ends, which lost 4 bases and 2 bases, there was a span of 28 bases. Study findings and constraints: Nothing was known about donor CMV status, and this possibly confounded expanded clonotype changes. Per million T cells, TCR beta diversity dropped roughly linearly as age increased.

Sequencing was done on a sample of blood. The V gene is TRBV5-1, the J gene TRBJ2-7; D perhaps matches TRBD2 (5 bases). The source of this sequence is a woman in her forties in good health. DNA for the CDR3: TGCGCCAGCAGCCCGAACACTAGTTTGTTCCCGTTGGGCCCCTACGAGCAGTACTTC. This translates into CASSPNTSLFPLGPYEQYF.